This TCR beta chain was captured in a study of blood T cells in healthy people across ages. Whole-study results and caveats: Diversity figures based on one million T cells were deemed too low. It was not possible, with unsorted PBMCs, to conclusively compare naive and antigen-experienced cells.

Next came a second PCR, run for 7 to 11 cycles, which used a sample-barcoded 5' primer along with a J-beta primer mix. TCRdb itself ran the 5' RACE reads through MiXCR, one entry per CDR3 protein. In the table there are 1.5 million to 2 million distinct CDR3 sequences, 40% to 55% of which are singletons. Total RNA, at least 6 micrograms per sample, came from PBMCs. About this clonotype itself: Its antigen remains unknown.

Sequenced input: blood. This clonotype originated in a woman in her 40s in good health.

The CDR3 DNA sequence: TGTGCCAGCCATGGGAGGGGGCGCTGGGAGCAGTACTTC. This codes for CASHGRGRWEQYF. The rearrangement links TRBV27 to TRBJ2-7, with D perhaps being TRBD1 or TRBD2 (7 bases each). This CDR3 spans 13 amino acids. Trimming took 8 bases from V and 7 from J, leaving 18 bases between them. Germline V gene lookup returns CDR1 MNHEY and CDR2 SMNVEV (reference sequence).